This T cell receptor (beta chain) was identified in a study of T cell changes during pregnancy in multiple sclerosis. Germline-derived CDR1 and CDR2 are SGHKS and YYEKEE (reference sequence). CDR3 length equals 15 residues. V dropped 3 bases and J dropped 8 bases, with 20 bases sitting between them. Libraries were prepared by immunoSEQ multiplex PCR; TCRdb keeps only in-frame clonotypes and omits some of them. The sample consists of approximately 70,000 clones, roughly 90% of them appearing once. The chain joins TRBV5-5 to TRBJ1-2, with D possibly being TRBD1 (5 bases). The origin of this receptor is a female donor in good health, enrolled as a control in a pregnancy study. The sample was peripheral blood, taken in the first trimester of pregnancy. CDR3 sequence reads: CASSSAGGTQRGYTF. The CDR3 nucleotides are TGTGCCAGCAGCTCTGCGGGAGGGACCCAGAGAGGCTACACCTTC.